This T cell receptor (beta chain) was found in a study of response to subunit inactivated influenza vaccine. This clonotype was seen only a few times. TCRdb ran MiXCR on the RT-PCR reads and lists one entry per CDR3 protein. There are about 700,000 distinct CDR3 sequences in the sample; 11% to 15% occur only once, and roughly 7.6% lies in the top ten. The CDR3 extends over 14 amino acids. Deletions cut 1 base from V and 1 base from J, with 10 bases between. Per the germline V gene, CDR1 is DFQATT and CDR2 is SNEGSKA (reference sequence). Material: PBMCs from blood, obtained around 14 days before vaccination. This rearrangement joins TRBV20-1 to TRBJ1-1, with D possibly matching TRBD1 (6 bases). This clonotype originated in a man aged 45-60 years who received an inactivated influenza vaccine. The DNA of the CDR3 is TGCAGTGCTAGAGGGGGACACCGGAACACTGAAGCTTTCTTT. It codes for CSARGGHRNTEAFF.